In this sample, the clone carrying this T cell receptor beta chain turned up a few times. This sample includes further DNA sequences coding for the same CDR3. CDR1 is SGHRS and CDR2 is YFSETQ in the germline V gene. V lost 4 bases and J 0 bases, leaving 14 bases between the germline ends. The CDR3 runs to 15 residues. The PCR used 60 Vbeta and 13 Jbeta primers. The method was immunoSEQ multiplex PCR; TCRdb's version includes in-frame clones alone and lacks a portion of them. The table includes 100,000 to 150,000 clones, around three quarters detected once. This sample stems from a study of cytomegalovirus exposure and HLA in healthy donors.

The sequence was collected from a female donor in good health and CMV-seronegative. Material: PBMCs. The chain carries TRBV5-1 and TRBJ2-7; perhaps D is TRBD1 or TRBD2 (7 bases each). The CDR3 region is CASSLGGTASYEQYF. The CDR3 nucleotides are TGCGCCAGCAGCCTGGGAGGGACAGCCTCCTACGAGCAGTACTTC.